The 20 T cell receptor beta chains listed next were all sequenced from one sample in a study of human T cells and chemical hapten exposure. TCRdb reprocessed the 5' RACE reads via MiXCR and lists one record per CDR3 protein. Among roughly 82,000 distinct CDR3 sequences listed, around a sixth were seen once. It was from unfractionated whole blood that total RNA was extracted. The receptors stem from a female donor in good health.

The rearrangement uses TRBV29-1 and TRBJ2-1; unclear D gene. The V gene's germline CDR1 is SQVTM and CDR2 ANQGSEA. Trimming removed 2 bases from V and 8 bases from J, with 10 bases in between. This CDR3 is 12 amino acids long. CDR3 in amino acids: CSVEKSRYEQFF. DNA for the CDR3: TGCAGCGTTGAAAAGTCCCGTTATGAGCAGTTCTTC.

The chain links TRBV5-1 to TRBJ2-5; 8 positions agree with TRBD1. Germline V gene data show CDR1 as SGHRS and CDR2 as YFSETQ. The CDR3 is 15 amino acids. After removal of 0 bases from V and 6 bases from J, the junction contained 7 bases not matched to a gene. The CDR3 DNA sequence: TGCGCCAGCAGCTTGGGAGCAGGGGGCGGTCAGACCCAGTACTTC. Translated: CASSLGAGGGQTQYF.

V is TRBV6-6 and J is TRBJ2-7; 11 bases align to TRBD2. Trimming cost V 7 bases and J 3 bases; bases outside gene matches: 5. CDR1 is MNHNY, CDR2 SVGAGI, per germline (reference sequence). The CDR3 is 14 amino acids. The CDR3 region has the DNA TGTGCCAGCAATCCACTAGCGGGGGTCTACGAGCAGTACTTC. It yields the protein CASNPLAGVYEQYF.

This clonotype was counted at least ten times. V gene TRBV5-4 combines with J gene TRBJ2-1; 13 nucleotides agree with TRBD2. Germline values: CDR1 SGHNT, CDR2 YYREEE (reference sequence). J gave up 8 bases and V 2 bases, and 10 bases lay outside the gene matches. The CDR3 is 17 amino acids. DNA for the CDR3: TGTGCCAGCAGCTTCCGCGGACTAGCGGGAGATCTGGATGAGCAGTTCTTC. Amino acids: CASSFRGLAGDLDEQFF.

The chain carries TRBV7-9 and TRBJ1-5, with a tentative D call TRBD1 (5 bases). This CDR3 comprises 15 residues. Trimming took 5 bases from V and 7 from J, leaving 18 bases between them. The germline gives CDR1 SEHNR, CDR2 FQNEAQ (reference sequence). CDR3 protein: CASSAGTLARQPQHF. DNA for the CDR3: TGTGCCAGCAGCGCCGGGACTCTCGCCAGGCAGCCCCAGCATTTT.

The rearrangement joins TRBV28 to TRBJ1-1; 8 positions match TRBD1. J gave up 3 bases and V 4 bases, and 13 bases lay outside the gene matches. Germline V CDR1 and CDR2: MDHEN, SYDVKM. The CDR3 runs 17 residues. The CDR3 sequence: CASSSYRGKGGDTEAFF. DNA of the CDR3: TGTGCCAGCAGTTCGTACAGGGGGAAAGGAGGGGACACTGAAGCTTTCTTT.

This chain joins TRBV12-3 or TRBV12-4 and TRBJ2-1; perhaps TRBD2 as D (5 bases). This CDR3 comprises 15 residues. Trimming removed 1 base at V and 0 bases at J, with 7 bases between. CDR3 sequence reads: CASSLGRISYNEQFF. Here the CDR3 DNA reads TGTGCCAGCAGTTTAGGGAGGATCTCCTACAATGAGCAGTTCTTC.

V gene TRBV29-1 combines with J gene TRBJ2-5; possibly TRBD1 for D (5 bases). CDR3 length: 13 amino acids. V gave up 8 bases and J gave up 0 bases, with 13 bases separating them. CDR1 and CDR2 from the germline V gene are SQVTM and ANQGSEA. This CDR3 is CSSQAGNQETQYF. CDR3 in DNA: TGCAGCTCACAGGCCGGAAACCAAGAGACCCAGTACTTC.

This clonotype was recorded at least ten times. V gene TRBV6-6 combines with J gene TRBJ1-2; D is ambiguous. The germline V gene encodes CDR1 MNHNY and CDR2 SVGAGI (reference sequence). The CDR3 is made up of 14 amino acids. The germline V and J ends were trimmed by 0 bases and 0 bases, with 5 bases remaining between them. The CDR3 region has the DNA TGTGCCAGCAGTTACTCAGAAGCTAACTATGGCTACACCTTC. This codes for CASSYSEANYGYTF.

This clonotype was seen a few times. J is TRBJ1-2 and V is TRBV4-1; D may be TRBD1 (6 bases). This CDR3 has 14 amino acids. V lost 4 bases and J 8 bases, leaving 17 bases between the germline ends. Germline V CDR1 and CDR2: MGHRA, YSYEKL. CDR3: CASSPNTGFSGYTF. For the CDR3, the DNA is TGCGCCAGCAGCCCAAATACAGGGTTCTCAGGCTACACCTTC.

This clonotype was seen only once. J is TRBJ2-4 and V is TRBV5-1, with D possibly matching TRBD2 (6 bases). Germline values: CDR1 SGHRS, CDR2 YFSETQ. Trimming removed 2 bases at V and 8 bases at J, with 14 bases between. This CDR3 region has 14 residues. The CDR3 spells CASSLTGEGYIQYF. The CDR3 DNA sequence: TGCGCCAGCAGCTTAACGGGAGAGGGCTACATTCAGTACTTC.

The rearrangement uses TRBV6-2 or TRBV6-3 and TRBJ1-1; D not resolved. The germline V gene encodes CDR1 MNHEY and CDR2 SVGEGT. V was clipped by 7 bases and J by 11 bases, with 17 bases between them. CDR3 size: 12 residues. The CDR3 nucleotides are TGTGCCAGCATATCCAGGAAAGGTACGGCTTTCTTT. The encoded protein is CASISRKGTAFF.

The CDR3 DNA follows: TGCAGTCCCAGCGTGGAACACGTGGCTTTCTTT. This sequence encodes CSPSVEHVAFF. V usage is TRBV20-1 and J usage is TRBJ1-1; D is unresolved. The CDR3 spans 11 residues. Germline V gene data show CDR1 as DFQATT and CDR2 as SNEGSKA (reference sequence). Trimming took off 8 bases at V and 11 bases at J, with 18 bases between the two ends.

Many counts were recorded for this clonotype. This rearrangement joins TRBV20-1 to TRBJ1-1; 8 bases agree with TRBD1. V was pared by 6 bases and J by 2 bases, with 11 bases of the junction left unmatched. The germline V gene has CDR1 DFQATT and CDR2 SNEGSKA (reference sequence). The CDR3 length is 15 residues. The CDR3 DNA sequence: TGCAGTGCGAGGACACATGGGACAGGCAACACTGAAGCTTTCTTT. Its protein product is CSARTHGTGNTEAFF.

The chain links TRBV5-4 to TRBJ1-2; a possible D gene is TRBD1 (5 bases). The CDR3 totals 13 residues. Looked up from germline, CDR1 is SGHNT and CDR2 is YYREEE (reference sequence). Trimming cost V 1 base and J 8 bases, with 12 bases left between them. The CDR3 coding sequence is TGTGCCAGCAGCTTGCGGGGCGCAAGGGGCTACACCTTC. Translation: CASSLRGARGYTF.

A few counts support this clonotype. The chain couples TRBV30 to TRBJ1-6; perhaps TRBD1 as D (6 bases). Germline V gives CDR1 GTSNPN, CDR2 SVGIG (reference sequence). The length of the CDR3 is 14 residues. The V end was cut by 0 bases, the J end by 7 bases, with 10 bases between. Here the CDR3 DNA reads TGTGCCTGGAGTGTACTGAGGGGGAATTCACCCCTCCACTTT. Translation gives CAWSVLRGNSPLHF.

The V call is TRBV5-6, the J call TRBJ1-5; the D is unclear. V dropped 2 bases and J dropped 5 bases, with 11 bases sitting between them. The CDR3 loop spans 14 amino acids. Germline lookup yields CDR1 SGHDT and CDR2 YYEEEE. The CDR3: CASSFGPGDQPQHF. The CDR3, as DNA: TGTGCCAGCAGCTTTGGCCCCGGCGATCAGCCCCAGCATTTT. The full variable domain, completed using reference TRBV5-6 and TRBJ1-5, is DAGVTQSPTHLIKTRGQQVTLRCSPKSGHDTVSWYQQALGQGPQFIFQYYEEEERQRGNFPDRFSGHQFPNYSSELNVNALLLGDSALYLCASSFGPGDQPQHFGDGTRLSIL.

The chain combines TRBV12-3 or TRBV12-4 with TRBJ2-5; 9 bases map to TRBD2. The length of the CDR3 is 15 residues. V shed 6 bases, J shed 5 bases, and the junction held 10 bases outside the gene matches. CDR3: CASRSQRGAPETQYF. The CDR3 coding sequence is TGTGCCAGCAGGTCGCAGCGGGGGGCCCCGGAGACCCAGTACTTC.

This clonotype has at least ten counts. The rearrangement uses TRBV12-3 or TRBV12-4 and TRBJ1-1; 8 nucleotides align to TRBD1. The V and J ends lost 2 bases and 4 bases, in that order; junction bases with no gene match: 6. This CDR3 spans 15 amino acids. The CDR3 nucleotides read TGTGCCAGCAGTTTACAGGGGGCGTTGATCACTGAAGCTTTCTTT. Protein: CASSLQGALITEAFF.

This clonotype has just a few counts. The chain employs TRBV29-1 and TRBJ2-1, with D possibly matching TRBD1 (6 bases). Germline V lookup: CDR1 SQVTM, CDR2 ANQGSEA. The length of the CDR3 is 15 residues. Trimming stripped 7 bases from V and 3 bases from J, with 19 bases between. The CDR3 region is CSDTGNPSLYNEQFF. The CDR3 DNA is TGCAGCGATACAGGGAACCCCTCGCTCTACAATGAGCAGTTCTTC.